The sequence of this TCR beta chain was determined in a study of cytomegalovirus exposure and HLA in healthy donors listed by TCRdb under 2017. Turning to the overall study: An earlier analysis of some 550 of the donors reported 250 to 300 Gb of sequence data and 100 million to 140 million unique TCR beta sequences from about 200 million T cells. The number of donors typed differed by locus, with about 629-640 for A, B, C, DRB1 and DQB1, about 500 for DQA1, 600 to 610 for DPA1, and around 430 for DPB1. HLA typing included class I and class II loci at four-digit resolution. A later analysis re-analyzed previously published TCR beta repertoires from roughly 690 donors and added high-resolution HLA genotyping to study TCR occurrence patterns. Using immunosequencing, the study profiled T cell repertoires from 500 to 800 subjects and related those repertoires to cytomegalovirus serostatus. Rather than drawing on any new phenotypic data, the later analysis identified candidate immune exposures from TCR beta sequences and the way those sequences occurred across donors. Of the roughly 400 genotyped donors, less than 85% were placed in the genetic ancestry cluster associated with self-reported Caucasian donors. The study was designed to test whether signatures of past pathogen exposure could be identified by cataloging public T cell receptors. Among several hundred genotyped donors of the cohort, an average of approximately 240,000 unique TCR beta nucleotide sequences was sequenced per donor, of which approximately 18% were non-productive. Roughly five DR-DQ haplotypes were handled as single units for association and clustering because linkage in the cohort was strong. A later genetic analysis took genome-wide SNP genotypes for about 55% of the roughly 670 donors and used that subset as a discovery cohort. An early release that covered about 600 HLA-typed donors contained about 300 gigabases of sequencing data and tens of millions of unique TCR sequences. In an earlier analysis of 587 of the donors, high-throughput TCR beta sequencing was used to judge whether each TCR beta V gene segment behaved as functional or pseudogenic. Along with the roughly 610-subject first cohort, a separate validation cohort of over a hundred different subjects was used. All discovery cohort repertoires had been generated using a single sequencing platform. Donor age, sex, ethnicity and CMV serostatus were collected together with the repertoire data. To predict cytomegalovirus infection status, the study brought together high-throughput TCR immunosequencing, statistical association of individual TCRs with disease status, and machine learning.

CDR1 and CDR2, looked up from the germline V gene (reference sequence), are GTSNPN and SVGIG. Deletion took 3 bases off V and 4 bases off J, with a span of 7 bases between the germline ends. The CDR3 measures 12 amino acids from cysteine to phenylalanine. Just the 36-base CDR3 DNA is kept, in frame starting at base 1. Comment on this clone: No antigen is known for it. No much larger clonotype is one base removed from it; base qualities were not supplied.

Overall study outcomes, separate from this receptor: The classifier was reported to diagnose cytomegalovirus status with high specificity and sensitivity in both the original and validation cohorts. In vitro tests confirmed that three of the cytomegalovirus-associated TCR beta chains recognize cytomegalovirus antigens. According to a later analysis, most CMV-associated TCR beta chains appeared to be HLA-restricted, and the HLA associations seemed to be driven largely by CMV exposure. While some public TCRs were present in many individuals, most TCR sequences turned up only very rarely across donors. The sequencing pipeline was judged likely to have produced a cluster of highly shared sequence variants as a technical artifact. According to a later analysis, TCR association rates differed among HLA loci, with DRB1 alleles showing the most associated TCRs and HLA-C alleles showing the fewest. This cohort had only TCR beta chains sequenced, and the lack of alpha or paired-chain data limited which features could be detected. A further reported finding was that TCR beta sequences accurately predicted the HLA-A and HLA-B alleles for most subjects in the first cohort. The authors suggested that the approach could potentially be extended to other disease states and immunological phenotypes. In a later analysis, several top co-occurrence clusters were reported to appear linked to parvovirus B19, influenza, CMV and Epstein-Barr virus. Because HLA typing was unavailable for some donors at each locus, only the typed subset was used in association tests. V-gene and J-gene trimming of TCR beta chains was associated with a missense DCLRE1C variant in a later genetic analysis, and the association was replicated in an independent cohort. CMV serostatus was the only immune exposure information available for the cohort. In a later analysis, HLA-associated TCR beta chains showed more clonal expansion and lower generation probabilities than non-associated chains that were equally common. In the study, 150 to 200 TCR beta chains were listed as associated with cytomegalovirus. Because the 87-base-pair reads could not distinguish some IMGT-functional V segments, including TRBV6-2 and TRBV6-3, those segments were excluded. Presence/absence analyses assumed roughly uniform sequencing depth across donors, an assumption that may not hold. Strong co-occurrence of HLA alleles, especially DR and DQ, made assigning TCR associations to individual alleles difficult. In a later genetic analysis, fewer N-insertions in productive TCRs were reported among donors in an Asian-associated ancestry cluster than the 666-donor mean. Around 16 rarely observed V segments, including chromosome 9 orphons, were excluded from the earlier analysis of some 590 of the donors because counts were too low. An earlier analysis of around 500 of the donors showed that most TCR beta V segments appeared in productive rearrangements either about 87% or about 30% of the time, which broadly matched IMGT annotations. Linkage disequilibrium might explain the correlated functional status among segregating V segments, but an unknown experimental factor could not be ruled out. At a false discovery rate of 0.05, a later analysis linked approximately 18,000 TCR beta sequences to specific HLA alleles.

The cohort was made up of 500 to 800 healthy bone marrow donors. At the time of sampling, all cohort members were nominally healthy, though unrecorded immune exposures were likely present. The donor was CMV seronegative and was included in the group of about 350 seronegative cohort members. Each donor provided a peripheral blood sample, and peripheral blood mononuclear cells were used for TCR beta sequencing. The Qiagen DNeasy Blood Extraction Kit was used to extract genomic DNA from the blood cell samples. The protocol used for the library was the immunoSEQ multiplex PCR assay. For the multiplex PCR, a mixture combining 60 forward primers for TCR Vbeta segments and 13 reverse primers for TCR Jbeta segments was used. Amplification of the CDR3 region of rearranged TCR beta genes was performed with a multiplex PCR assay on genomic DNA. On the Illumina HiSeq System, the amplified TCR beta libraries were sequenced as 87-base-pair reads. In the original analysis: A later analysis counted around 72 million unique TCR beta chains across the roughly 700 repertoires, and 10 million to 11 million of these chains were shared by at least two donors. Raw reads were error-corrected and collapsed into unique sequences with a nearest-neighbor algorithm that merged closely related sequences to remove PCR and sequencing errors. To assign V, D and J gene segments, CDR3 sequences were aligned to IMGT reference sequences. For a sequence to be retained, a match of at least six nucleotides to both a V gene segment and a J gene segment was required. Rearrangements were classified as productive when the CDR3 lacked stop codons and remained in frame with V and J, and all other rearrangements were classified as non-productive. CDR3 was defined according to IMGT convention as the region running from the second conserved V-encoded cysteine to the conserved J-encoded phenylalanine. Sequences without an unambiguous match to a single V gene segment were excluded from the earlier analysis of approximately 600 of the donors. An earlier analysis of a few hundred of the donors called V segments functional above 56.7% productive rearrangements and segregating when the between-donor standard deviation exceeded 5%. A statistical classification framework was developed to diagnose cytomegalovirus status using the catalog of TCR beta chain sequences. In a later analysis, TCR nucleotide sequences were compared against IMGT/GENE-DB human TR gene sequences so that V and J genes could be assigned. In a later analysis, CDR3 sequences and most-parsimonious VDJ recombination scenarios were assigned using the TCRdist pipeline. In a later analysis, each TCR beta chain was defined by its CDR3 amino acid sequence together with its V-gene family, and reads without a unique V-gene family were excluded. In a later analysis, a few hundred highly shared, low-generation-probability nucleotide sequences were removed to address suspected cross-contamination and a sequencing artifact. For each public chain, a later analysis derived a clonal expansion index from normalized ranks of inferred template counts within each repertoire. Generation probabilities in a later analysis came from a VDJ recombination model fitted to out-of-frame rearrangements, and those results were checked against IGoR. In a later analysis, TCR-TCR, TCR-HLA and TCR-CMV co-occurrence was scored with hypergeometric tests, and a repertoire-size bias correction was applied to TCR pairs. To estimate false discovery rates, a later analysis permuted the HLA or CMV assignments 20 times. In a later analysis, co-occurring TCRs were grouped using DBSCAN, and TCRdist sequence similarity was added for clustering within HLA-allele-positive subsets. For co-occurrence clustering, repertoires with fewer than 30,000 or more than 120,000 public chains were excluded, along with roughly 5 repertoires with anomalous nucleotide sharing. Sourced from immuneACCESS, this table was stored by TCRdb with only in-frame sequences that have V and J called. A share of the clones is absent; for the studies checked, an unresolved V gene accounts for under half, and the remainder has no known explanation. The DNA gave D and trimming, while V, J and clone size come from that table. This sample is represented by roughly 130,000 clones; about 85% of them were singletons. Jointly, the top ten make up more than 1.5% of the sample.

Source material: PBMCs. This receptor chain uses TRBV30 and TRBJ2-4, with the D gene too uncertain to name. This clonotype was sampled from a boy between 10 and 17 years old in good health and CMV-seronegative. The sequence in DNA is TGTGCCTGGAGCGTGACTAAAAACATTCAGTACTTC. It codes for CAWSVTKNIQYF.